This T cell receptor beta chain was documented in a study of neurological immune-mediated disorders. TCRdb passed the 5' RACE reads through MiXCR, listing each CDR3 protein once. The table records around 35,000 distinct CDR3 sequences, 1.5% of them present only once. This clonotype was counted many times. Antigen unknown. Study conclusions and caveats: Expansion of TCR clones was greatest in HTLV-1-associated myelopathy and smallest in multiple sclerosis, where it fell below that of healthy controls. One related-CDR3 cluster, found by phylogenetic grouping, held repertoires of 18 of 34 multiple sclerosis patients and is a possible signature.

The germline CDR1 and CDR2 sequences are DFQATT and SNEGSKA (reference sequence). The CDR3 is 13 amino acids. V was pared by 5 bases and J by 7 bases, with 9 bases of the junction left unmatched. This clonotype originated in a woman in her 30s with multiple sclerosis. The V gene is TRBV20-1, the J gene TRBJ2-3, with 7 bases lining up with TRBD2. Sequenced material: PBMCs. The CDR3: CSAEDGGRYTQYF. The DNA for the CDR3 is TGCAGTGCTGAAGACGGGGGGAGGTATACGCAGTATTTT.